A single sample is the source of the 16 T cell receptor beta chains below, sequenced in a study of blood T cell repertoires in COVID-19. Assay: immunoSEQ multiplex PCR; the TCRdb copy retains only in-frame clones and omits some. The sample lists roughly 300,000 clones; more than 90% were seen once. The sample consisted of PBMCs or T cells enriched from blood (not recorded which). The receptors come from a woman aged 25 to 39 who had recovered from COVID-19.

In regard to this clone: At the DNA level, this CDR3 is encoded by other sequences in the same sample as well. The CDR3 loop reads CASSESGNYGYTF. The DNA of the CDR3 is TGTGCCAGCAGTGAGTCAGGGAACTATGGCTACACCTTC. The chain recombines TRBV6-1 with TRBJ1-2, with D perhaps matching TRBD1 (5 bases). The CDR3 loop spans 13 amino acids. Germline V CDR1 and CDR2: MNHNS, SASEGT. V gave up 3 bases and J gave up 2 bases, with 7 bases separating them.

The V call is TRBV3-1 (or the pseudogene TRBV3-2), the J call TRBJ2-5; 10 bases match TRBD1. Germline V gives CDR1 LGHDT, CDR2 YNNKEL (reference sequence). Losses at the gene ends were 4 bases for V and 2 bases for J; bases not matched to a gene: 10. This CDR3 spans 17 amino acids. CDR3 coding DNA: TGTGCCAGCAGCCTCCTCGGGGGGGGACAGGGGCAAGAGACCCAGTACTTC. Its translation: CASSLLGGGQGQETQYF.

This chain links TRBV5-1 with TRBJ2-5, with 7 bases that match TRBD1. Germline CDR1 SGHRS, CDR2 YFSETQ. V shed 0 bases and J 5 bases; nucleotides not matched to a gene: 4. This CDR3 has 14 amino acids. The CDR3 spells CASSLGTGSETQYF. The DNA for the CDR3 is TGCGCCAGCAGCTTGGGGACAGGTAGTGAGACCCAGTACTTC.

V and J are TRBV2 and TRBJ1-2; D is possibly TRBD1 (6 bases). The germline gives CDR1 SNHLY, CDR2 FYNNEI. Trimming shortened V by 8 bases and J by 3 bases, and 10 bases separated the two germline ends. The CDR3 contains 12 residues. CDR3 sequence reads: CASSRTDYGYTF. Written as DNA, the CDR3 is TGTGCCAGCTCGCGGACAGACTATGGCTACACCTTC. The full variable domain, completed using reference TRBV2 and TRBJ1-2, is EPEVTQTPSHQVTQMGQEVILRCVPISNHLYFYWYRQILGQKVEFLVSFYNNEISEKSEIFDDQFSVERPDGSNFTLKIRSTKLEDSAMYFCASSRTDYGYTFGSGTRLTVV.

V and J are TRBV7-2 and TRBJ2-1; the D gene is possibly TRBD2 (6 bases). CDR3 length: 13 residues. Germline V gene sequence: CDR1 SGHTA, CDR2 FQGNSA. Trimming cost V 0 bases and J 8 bases, with 8 bases left between them. CDR3 sequence: CASSLAGGDEQFF. In DNA form, the CDR3 reads TGTGCCAGCAGCTTAGCTGGCGGGGATGAGCAGTTCTTC.

J is TRBJ1-1 and V is TRBV28; 9 positions match TRBD1. Germline V gives CDR1 MDHEN, CDR2 SYDVKM. J was trimmed by 0 bases and V by 6 bases; bases with no gene match: 14. The CDR3 contains 18 residues. The CDR3 here is CASRRLPGTGRLNTEAFF. CDR3 in DNA: TGTGCCAGCAGAAGACTTCCCGGGACAGGGCGACTGAACACTGAAGCTTTCTTT.

V usage is TRBV24-1 and J usage is TRBJ2-7, with a weak D call TRBD1 (5 bases). The V gene's germline CDR1 is KGHDR and CDR2 SFDVKD. V was shortened by 3 bases and J by 7 bases, with 12 bases between the two germline ends. The CDR3 is 13 residues long. The DNA for the CDR3 is TGTGCCACCAGTGATGAAGGGGCCCGGGAGCAGTACTTC. Amino acids: CATSDEGAREQYF.

The chain links TRBV27 to TRBJ2-2, with 8 bases identical to TRBD1. Germline CDR1 is MNHEY and CDR2 is SMNVEV (reference sequence). CDR3 length: 16 residues. Germline trimming cut 4 bases from V and 4 bases from J; bases unmatched to any gene: 8. For the CDR3, the DNA is TGTGCCAGCAGTTCCGCGGACAGGGTAGGCACCGGGGAGCTGTTTTTT. This codes for CASSSADRVGTGELFF.

The J gene is TRBJ1-4, the V gene TRBV28; D remains unclear. The CDR3 contains 12 residues. The V gene's germline CDR1 is MDHEN and CDR2 SYDVKM. With 5 bases removed from V and 8 bases from J, the gap between germline ends came to 9 bases. The DNA for the CDR3 is TGTGCCAGCAGTGACCCTAGGGAAAAACTGTTTTTT. This codes for CASSDPREKLFF.

The chain is built from TRBV18 and TRBJ2-1; possible D gene TRBD1, 6 bases. Germline V CDR1 and CDR2: KGHSH, LQKENI. V lost 3 bases and J 10 bases, leaving 13 bases between the germline ends. CDR3 length: 13 residues. The DNA of the CDR3 is TGTGCCAGCTCACCGCCCCCCCAGGGGGAGCAGTTCTTC. Its translation: CASSPPPQGEQFF.

The CDR3 sequence: CASSQGPGGYNEQFF. CDR3 nucleotides: TGCGCCAGCAGCCAAGGCCCAGGGGGCTACAATGAGCAGTTCTTC. The J gene is TRBJ2-1, the V gene TRBV4-3; 7 bases line up with TRBD1. The CDR3 is 15 residues long. CDR1 is LGHNA and CDR2 is YSLEER in the germline V gene. The trim removed 1 base at V and 3 bases at J, leaving 3 bases unmatched.

This sequence joins TRBV4-1 and TRBJ1-1; D is uncertain. CDR1 and CDR2 from the germline V gene are MGHRA and YSYEKL. Trimming shortened V by 1 base and J by 1 base, and 7 bases separated the two germline ends. The CDR3 is 14 amino acids. CDR3 loop: CASSQAPRNTEAFF. The CDR3 DNA reads as TGCGCCAGCAGCCAAGCTCCCCGGAACACTGAAGCTTTCTTT.

CDR3 amino acids: CASSQRTRNTGELFF. The CDR3 DNA sequence: TGTGCCAGCAGCCAAAGAACACGGAACACCGGGGAGCTGTTTTTT. The rearrangement joins TRBV14 to TRBJ2-2; no clear D gene. V shed 2 bases and J shed 1 base, with 8 bases lying between them. Germline values: CDR1 SGHDN, CDR2 FVKESK. The CDR3 has 15 residues.

The gene calls are TRBV18 and TRBJ1-4; a weak D match, TRBD1 (5 bases). The germline V gene has CDR1 KGHSH and CDR2 LQKENI. This CDR3 is built from 16 residues. The V and J ends lost 0 bases and 8 bases respectively, with 16 bases between them. This chain's CDR3 is CASSPPRGQGPEKLFF. In DNA, the CDR3 is TGTGCCAGCTCACCACCGAGAGGACAAGGACCGGAAAAACTGTTTTTT.

This chain uses TRBV3-1 (or the pseudogene TRBV3-2) with TRBJ1-2, with a possible D match to TRBD1 (6 bases). From germline, CDR1 is LGHDT and CDR2 YNNKEL (reference sequence). The CDR3 is made up of 14 amino acids. V lost 1 base to trimming and J lost 7 bases, with 13 bases between them. CDR3 sequence (DNA): TGTGCCAGCAGCCAAGGCCAGGGGAGTACTGGCTACACCTTC. Protein sequence: CASSQGQGSTGYTF.

The CDR3 spells CATGTGGQEETQYF. DNA of the CDR3: TGTGCCACCGGGACAGGGGGGCAAGAAGAGACCCAGTACTTC. The rearrangement joins TRBV5-4 to TRBJ2-5; 11 positions match TRBD1. Germline lookup yields CDR1 SGHNT and CDR2 YYREEE (reference sequence). The ends lost 9 bases at V and 3 bases at J; junction bases unmatched: 7. The CDR3 has 14 residues.